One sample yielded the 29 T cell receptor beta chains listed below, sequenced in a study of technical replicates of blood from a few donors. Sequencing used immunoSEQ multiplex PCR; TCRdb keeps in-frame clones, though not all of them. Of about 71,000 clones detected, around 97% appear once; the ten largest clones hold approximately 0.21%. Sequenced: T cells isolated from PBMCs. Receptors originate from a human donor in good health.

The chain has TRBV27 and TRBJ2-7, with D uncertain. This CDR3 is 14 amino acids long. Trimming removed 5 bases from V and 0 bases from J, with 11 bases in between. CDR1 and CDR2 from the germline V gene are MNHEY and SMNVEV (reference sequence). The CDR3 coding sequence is TGTGCCAGCAGTCTGCACACTAACTCCTACGAGCAGTACTTC. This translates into CASSLHTNSYEQYF.

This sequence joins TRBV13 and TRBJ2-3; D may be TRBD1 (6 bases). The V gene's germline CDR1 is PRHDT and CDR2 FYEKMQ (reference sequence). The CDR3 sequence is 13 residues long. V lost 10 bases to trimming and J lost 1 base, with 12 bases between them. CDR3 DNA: TGTGCCATCCCGACAGGCCGCACAGATACGCAGTATTTT. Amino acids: CAIPTGRTDTQYF.

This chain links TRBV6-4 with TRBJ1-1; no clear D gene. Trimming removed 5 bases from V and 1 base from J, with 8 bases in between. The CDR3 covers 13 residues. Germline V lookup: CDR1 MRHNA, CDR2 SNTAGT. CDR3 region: CASSSGRNTEAFF. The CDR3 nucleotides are TGTGCCAGCAGTTCGGGGAGGAACACTGAAGCTTTCTTT.

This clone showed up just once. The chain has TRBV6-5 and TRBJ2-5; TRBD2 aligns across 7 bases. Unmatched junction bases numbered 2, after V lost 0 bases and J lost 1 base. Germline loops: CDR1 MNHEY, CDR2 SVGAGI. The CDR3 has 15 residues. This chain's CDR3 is CASSYSQRGQETQYF. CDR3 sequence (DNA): TGTGCCAGCAGTTACTCGCAGCGGGGCCAAGAGACCCAGTACTTC.

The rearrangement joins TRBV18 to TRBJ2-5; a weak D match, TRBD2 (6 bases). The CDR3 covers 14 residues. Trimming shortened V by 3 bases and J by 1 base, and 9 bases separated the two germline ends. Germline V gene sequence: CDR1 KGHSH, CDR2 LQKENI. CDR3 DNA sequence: TGTGCCAGCTCACCGGGGGGACTCCAAGAGACCCAGTACTTC. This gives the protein CASSPGGLQETQYF.

CDR3: CASSPDRITTYEQYF. DNA of the CDR3: TGTGCCAGTAGTCCAGACCGAATTACTACCTACGAGCAGTACTTC. The chain joins TRBV19 to TRBJ2-7; D not certain. V shed 5 bases and J shed 2 bases, with 16 bases lying between them. Germline CDR1 is LNHDA and CDR2 is SQIVND (reference sequence). The CDR3 is made up of 15 amino acids. The complete variable domain, with remaining parts taken from reference TRBV19 and TRBJ2-7, reads DGGITQSPKYLFRKEGQNVTLSCEQNLNHDAMYWYRQDPGQGLRLIYYSQIVNDFQKGDIAEGYSVSREKKESFPLTVTSAQKNPTAFYLCASSPDRITTYEQYFGPGTRLTVT.

CDR3 DNA sequence: TGTGCCAGCAGCTTATTGCAGTCCTACGAGCAGTACTTC. It codes for CASSLLQSYEQYF. The J gene is TRBJ2-7, the V gene TRBV7-6; D unclear. CDR3 length: 13 amino acids. V was pared by 2 bases and J by 1 base, with 6 bases between. Per the germline V gene, CDR1 is SGHVS and CDR2 is FNYEAQ.

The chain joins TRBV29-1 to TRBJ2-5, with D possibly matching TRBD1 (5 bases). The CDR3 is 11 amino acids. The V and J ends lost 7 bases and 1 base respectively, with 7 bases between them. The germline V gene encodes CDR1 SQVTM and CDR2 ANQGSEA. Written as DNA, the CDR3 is TGCAGCGCAGGGTTCCAAGAGACCCAGTACTTC. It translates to CSAGFQETQYF.

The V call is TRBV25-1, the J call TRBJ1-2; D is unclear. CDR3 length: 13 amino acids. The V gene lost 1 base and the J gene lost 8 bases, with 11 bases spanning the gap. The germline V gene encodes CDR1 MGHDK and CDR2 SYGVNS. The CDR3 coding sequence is TGTGCCAGCAGTGAATCGGGGATGTGGGGCTACACCTTC. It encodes CASSESGMWGYTF.

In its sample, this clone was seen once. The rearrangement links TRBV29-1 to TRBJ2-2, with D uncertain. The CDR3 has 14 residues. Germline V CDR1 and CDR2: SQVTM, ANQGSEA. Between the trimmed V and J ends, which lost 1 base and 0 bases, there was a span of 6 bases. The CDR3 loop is CSVEGHTNTGELFF. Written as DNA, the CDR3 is TGCAGCGTTGAAGGACACACGAACACCGGGGAGCTGTTTTTT.

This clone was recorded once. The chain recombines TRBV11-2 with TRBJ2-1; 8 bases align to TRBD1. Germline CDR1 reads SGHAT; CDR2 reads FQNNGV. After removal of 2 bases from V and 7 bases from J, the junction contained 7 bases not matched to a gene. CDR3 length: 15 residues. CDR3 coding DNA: TGTGCCAGCAGCTTATCCGGGACAGGCGGGAATGAGCAGTTCTTC. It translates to CASSLSGTGGNEQFF.

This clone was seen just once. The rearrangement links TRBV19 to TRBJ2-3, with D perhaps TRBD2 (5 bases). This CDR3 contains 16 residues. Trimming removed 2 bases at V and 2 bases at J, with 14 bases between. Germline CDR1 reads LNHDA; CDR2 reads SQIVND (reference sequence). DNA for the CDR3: TGTGCCAGTAGTATATCGAAACTAGGTAACACAGATACGCAGTATTTT. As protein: CASSISKLGNTDTQYF.

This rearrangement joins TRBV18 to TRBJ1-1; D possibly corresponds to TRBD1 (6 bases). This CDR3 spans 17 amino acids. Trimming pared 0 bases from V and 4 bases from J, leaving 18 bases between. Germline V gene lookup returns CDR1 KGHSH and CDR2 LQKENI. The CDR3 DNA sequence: TGTGCCAGCTCACCACCGATGGGAACAGGGTGGGTCACTGAAGCTTTCTTT. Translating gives CASSPPMGTGWVTEAFF.

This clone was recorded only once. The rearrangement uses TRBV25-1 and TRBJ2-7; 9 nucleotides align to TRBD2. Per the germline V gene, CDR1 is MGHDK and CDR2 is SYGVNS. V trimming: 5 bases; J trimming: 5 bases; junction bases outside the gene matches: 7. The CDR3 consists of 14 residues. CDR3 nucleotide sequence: TGTGCCAGCAGTCCTCTAGCGGGATCCAACGAGCAGTACTTC. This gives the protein CASSPLAGSNEQYF.

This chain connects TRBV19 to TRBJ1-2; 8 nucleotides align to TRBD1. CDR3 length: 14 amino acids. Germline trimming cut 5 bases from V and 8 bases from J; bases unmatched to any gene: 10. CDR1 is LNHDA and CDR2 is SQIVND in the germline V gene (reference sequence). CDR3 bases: TGTGCCAGTAGTTCGACGCAGGGGGCTGAGGGCTACACCTTC. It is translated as CASSSTQGAEGYTF.

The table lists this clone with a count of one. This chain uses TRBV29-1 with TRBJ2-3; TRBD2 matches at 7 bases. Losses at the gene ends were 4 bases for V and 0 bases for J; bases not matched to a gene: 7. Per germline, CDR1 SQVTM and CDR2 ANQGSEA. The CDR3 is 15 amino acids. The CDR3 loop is CSVGRGESSTDTQYF. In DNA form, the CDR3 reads TGCAGCGTTGGCCGGGGGGAATCTAGCACAGATACGCAGTATTTT.

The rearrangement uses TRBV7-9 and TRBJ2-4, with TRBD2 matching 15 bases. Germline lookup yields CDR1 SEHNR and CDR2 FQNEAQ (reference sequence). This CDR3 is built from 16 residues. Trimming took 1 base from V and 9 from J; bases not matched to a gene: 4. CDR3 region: CASSLGTSGGASIQYF. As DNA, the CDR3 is TGTGCCAGCAGCTTAGGGACTAGCGGGGGGGCTAGCATTCAGTACTTC.

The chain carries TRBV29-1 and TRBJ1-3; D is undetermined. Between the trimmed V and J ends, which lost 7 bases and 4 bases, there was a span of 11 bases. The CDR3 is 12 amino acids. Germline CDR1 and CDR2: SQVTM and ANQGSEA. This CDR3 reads CSASSEGNTIYF. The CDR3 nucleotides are TGCAGCGCTTCGTCCGAGGGAAACACCATATATTTT.

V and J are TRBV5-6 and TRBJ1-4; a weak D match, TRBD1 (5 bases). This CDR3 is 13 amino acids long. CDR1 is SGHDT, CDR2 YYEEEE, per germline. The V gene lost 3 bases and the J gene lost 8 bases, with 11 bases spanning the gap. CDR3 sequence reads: CASSYRGGEKLFF. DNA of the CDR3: TGTGCCAGCAGCTACCGGGGGGGGGAAAAACTGTTTTTT.

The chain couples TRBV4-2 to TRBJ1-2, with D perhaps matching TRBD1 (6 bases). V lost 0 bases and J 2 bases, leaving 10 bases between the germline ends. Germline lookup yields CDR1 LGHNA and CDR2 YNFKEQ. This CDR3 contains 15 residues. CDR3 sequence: CASSQDHGQNYGYTF. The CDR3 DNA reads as TGTGCCAGCAGCCAAGATCACGGACAGAACTATGGCTACACCTTC.

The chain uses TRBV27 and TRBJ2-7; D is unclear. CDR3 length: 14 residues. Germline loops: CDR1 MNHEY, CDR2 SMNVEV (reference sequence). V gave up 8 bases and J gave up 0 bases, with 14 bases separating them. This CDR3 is CASRGSRSSYEQYF. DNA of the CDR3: TGTGCCAGCCGCGGATCCAGAAGCTCCTACGAGCAGTACTTC.

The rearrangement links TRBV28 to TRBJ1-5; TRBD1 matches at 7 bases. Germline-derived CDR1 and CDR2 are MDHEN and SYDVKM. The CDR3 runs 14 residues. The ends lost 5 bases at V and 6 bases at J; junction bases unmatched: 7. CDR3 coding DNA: TGTGCCAGCAGTCGCAGGGGGAAGGCTCAGCCCCAGCATTTT. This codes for CASSRRGKAQPQHF.

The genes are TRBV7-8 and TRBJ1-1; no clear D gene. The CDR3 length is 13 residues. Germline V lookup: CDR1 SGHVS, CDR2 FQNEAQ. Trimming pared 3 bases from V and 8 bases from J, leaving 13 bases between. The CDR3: CASSFVEDGEAFF. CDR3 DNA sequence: TGTGCCAGCAGCTTTGTGGAGGACGGGGAAGCTTTCTTT.

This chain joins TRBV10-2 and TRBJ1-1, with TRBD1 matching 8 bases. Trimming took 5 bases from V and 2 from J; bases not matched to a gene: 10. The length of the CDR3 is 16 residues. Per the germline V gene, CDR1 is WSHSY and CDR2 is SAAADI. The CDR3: CASSPGGRRPNTEAFF. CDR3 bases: TGCGCCAGCAGTCCAGGGGGCCGTAGGCCCAACACTGAAGCTTTCTTT.

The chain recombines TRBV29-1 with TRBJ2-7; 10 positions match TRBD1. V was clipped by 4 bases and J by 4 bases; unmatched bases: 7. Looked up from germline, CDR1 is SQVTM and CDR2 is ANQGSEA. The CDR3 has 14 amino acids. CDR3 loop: CSVVRDRGIYEQYF. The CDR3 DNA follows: TGCAGCGTTGTTAGGGACAGGGGTATTTACGAGCAGTACTTC.

The CDR3 region is CASSVGPIDYEQYF. The CDR3 region has the DNA TGTGCCAGCAGCGTAGGGCCCATCGACTACGAGCAGTACTTC. This sequence joins TRBV9 and TRBJ2-7; D is uncertain. The CDR3 runs 14 residues. Trimming removed 0 bases from V and 3 bases from J, with 10 bases in between. CDR1 and CDR2 from the germline V gene are SGDLS and YYNGEE. The full variable domain, its missing parts supplied by reference TRBV9 and TRBJ2-7, is DSGVTQTPKHLITATGQRVTLRCSPRSGDLSVYWYQQSLDQGLQFLIQYYNGEERAKGNILERFSAQQFPDLHSELNLSSLELGDSALYFCASSVGPIDYEQYFGPGTRLTVT.

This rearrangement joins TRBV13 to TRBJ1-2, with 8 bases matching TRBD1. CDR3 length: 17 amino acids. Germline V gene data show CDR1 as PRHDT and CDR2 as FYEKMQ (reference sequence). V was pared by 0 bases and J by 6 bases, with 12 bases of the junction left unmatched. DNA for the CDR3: TGTGCCAGCAGCTTAGGCCGACGCAGGGGGCAGCCGAATGGCTACACCTTC. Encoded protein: CASSLGRRRGQPNGYTF.

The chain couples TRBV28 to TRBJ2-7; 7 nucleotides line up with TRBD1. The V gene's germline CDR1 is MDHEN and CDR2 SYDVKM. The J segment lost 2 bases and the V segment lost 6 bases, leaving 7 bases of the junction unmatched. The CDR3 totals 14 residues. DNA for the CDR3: TGTGCCAGCAGGGCAGAGGGGGCCACCTACGAGCAGTACTTC. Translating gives CASRAEGATYEQYF.

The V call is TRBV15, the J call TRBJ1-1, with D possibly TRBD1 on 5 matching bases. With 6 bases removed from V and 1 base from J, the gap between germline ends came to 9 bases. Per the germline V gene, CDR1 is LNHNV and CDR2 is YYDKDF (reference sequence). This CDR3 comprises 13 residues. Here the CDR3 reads CATRGRANTEAFF. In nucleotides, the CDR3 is TGTGCCACCAGGGGCAGGGCGAACACTGAAGCTTTCTTT. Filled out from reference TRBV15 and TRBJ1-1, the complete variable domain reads DAMVIQNPRYQVTQFGKPVTLSCSQTLNHNVMYWYQQKSSQAPKLLFHYYDKDFNNEADTPDNFQSRRPNTSFCFLDIRSPGLGDTAMYLCATRGRANTEAFFGQGTRLTVV.